These T cell receptor beta chains were read from a single sample in a study of cytomegalovirus exposure and HLA in healthy donors. The method was immunoSEQ multiplex PCR; TCRdb's version includes in-frame clones alone and lacks a portion of them. The data contain over 150,000 clones, approximately 82% of them singletons. Material for sequencing was PBMCs. The origin of the receptors is a woman aged 30 to 39 in good health and CMV-seronegative. The conserved cysteine and the conserved F or W are not part of the CDR3 here. The order of the fields is J gene, V gene, D gene, CDR3 protein. The D gene is left open where the match is weak.

j_call: TRBJ1-1; v_call: TRBV7-3; d_call: -; cdr3_aa: ASSLFPDSTEAF
j_call: TRBJ1-2; v_call: TRBV14; d_call: -; cdr3_aa: ASSQGQVYGYT
j_call: TRBJ2-3; v_call: TRBV11-2; d_call: TRBD2; cdr3_aa: ASSFVAGVPDTQY
j_call: TRBJ1-4; v_call: TRBV5-4; d_call: -; cdr3_aa: ASSPGSTTNEKLF
j_call: TRBJ2-3; v_call: TRBV7-9; d_call: TRBD2; cdr3_aa: SSRPVAGGLSDTQY
j_call: TRBJ1-2; v_call: TRBV28; d_call: TRBD1; cdr3_aa: ASSLVQGATDT
j_call: TRBJ1-1; v_call: TRBV9; d_call: TRBD1; cdr3_aa: ASSVTGKTEAF
j_call: TRBJ2-1; v_call: TRBV10-1; d_call: TRBD1; cdr3_aa: ASSEDPGGSYNEQF
j_call: TRBJ2-5; v_call: TRBV14; d_call: TRBD1; cdr3_aa: ASSQGQGRVETQY
j_call: TRBJ2-7; v_call: TRBV5-5; d_call: -; cdr3_aa: ASSIIVGASYEQY
j_call: TRBJ2-5; v_call: TRBV29-1; d_call: -; cdr3_aa: SVEKILQETQY
j_call: TRBJ1-1; v_call: TRBV28; d_call: -; cdr3_aa: ASMGGLRMNTEAF
j_call: TRBJ2-2; v_call: TRBV30; d_call: -; cdr3_aa: AWSGQGNTGELF
j_call: TRBJ2-7; v_call: TRBV6-6; d_call: TRBD1; cdr3_aa: ASSYGTGKSYEQY
j_call: TRBJ2-7; v_call: TRBV27; d_call: -; cdr3_aa: ASSVGYEQY
j_call: TRBJ1-1; v_call: TRBV5-4; d_call: -; cdr3_aa: ASSPVPTGWHTEAF
j_call: TRBJ2-7; v_call: TRBV5-4; d_call: TRBD2; cdr3_aa: ASSLAGTSGYEQY
j_call: TRBJ1-4; v_call: TRBV27; d_call: -; cdr3_aa: ASSFFPLSGSTDEKLF
j_call: TRBJ2-1; v_call: TRBV7-9; d_call: -; cdr3_aa: SSSPPLQGRNEQF
j_call: TRBJ2-2; v_call: TRBV10-3; d_call: TRBD1; cdr3_aa: AISDGTGVNTGELF
j_call: TRBJ2-7; v_call: TRBV28; d_call: TRBD1; cdr3_aa: ASSLPRTGSYEQY
j_call: TRBJ1-1; v_call: TRBV19; d_call: -; cdr3_aa: ASSIGSPLNTEAF
j_call: TRBJ2-3; v_call: TRBV25-1; d_call: -; cdr3_aa: ASRDYRTAGTDTQY
j_call: TRBJ2-7; v_call: TRBV5-4; d_call: -; cdr3_aa: ASSPWGLGEQY
j_call: TRBJ1-2; v_call: TRBV5-4; d_call: -; cdr3_aa: ASSLVSGNYGYT
j_call: TRBJ1-1; v_call: TRBV27; d_call: -; cdr3_aa: ASSLWSGFTEAF
j_call: TRBJ2-6; v_call: TRBV19; d_call: TRBD1; cdr3_aa: ASSTGTGVSGANGLT
j_call: TRBJ2-7; v_call: TRBV28; d_call: TRBD2; cdr3_aa: ASSKMRGAGYEQY
j_call: TRBJ2-3; v_call: TRBV19; d_call: TRBD1; cdr3_aa: ASSIATGSDTQY
j_call: TRBJ2-3; v_call: TRBV6-5; d_call: -; cdr3_aa: ASSYRSFTDTQY
j_call: TRBJ1-1; v_call: TRBV18; d_call: -; cdr3_aa: ASSLSGGGEAF
j_call: TRBJ2-3; v_call: TRBV6-4; d_call: TRBD1; cdr3_aa: ASRIQGQSTDTQY
j_call: TRBJ2-1; v_call: TRBV11-2; d_call: -; cdr3_aa: ASSLSGVNNEQF
j_call: TRBJ1-1; v_call: TRBV6-5; d_call: -; cdr3_aa: ASSISRGTEAF
j_call: TRBJ1-1; v_call: TRBV7-9; d_call: -; cdr3_aa: SSTLRAENTEAF
j_call: TRBJ2-1; v_call: TRBV30; d_call: TRBD2; cdr3_aa: AWSGGLNPYNEQF
j_call: TRBJ2-1; v_call: TRBV14; d_call: TRBD1; cdr3_aa: ASSQTGLRGNEQF
j_call: TRBJ2-4; v_call: TRBV19; d_call: -; cdr3_aa: ATEVVGGAKNIQY
j_call: TRBJ1-6; v_call: TRBV7-2; d_call: -; cdr3_aa: ASSPNRAGNSPLH
j_call: TRBJ2-7; v_call: TRBV20-1; d_call: -; cdr3_aa: STNGIYEQY
j_call: TRBJ1-3; v_call: TRBV11-2; d_call: -; cdr3_aa: ASSLDAGTGNTIY
j_call: TRBJ1-1; v_call: TRBV27; d_call: -; cdr3_aa: ASSTRTARHTEAF
j_call: TRBJ2-3; v_call: TRBV19; d_call: -; cdr3_aa: ASWESGDTQY
j_call: TRBJ1-1; v_call: TRBV28; d_call: TRBD1; cdr3_aa: ASSSPQGEVAEAF
j_call: TRBJ2-7; v_call: TRBV15; d_call: TRBD1; cdr3_aa: ATSRDRRRTGSYEQY
j_call: TRBJ2-5; v_call: TRBV5-1; d_call: -; cdr3_aa: ASSLSPGYQETQY
j_call: TRBJ2-1; v_call: TRBV18; d_call: -; cdr3_aa: ASSPGGLWNEQF
j_call: TRBJ1-3; v_call: TRBV9; d_call: -; cdr3_aa: ASSEGVTGNTIY
j_call: TRBJ2-5; v_call: TRBV4-1; d_call: TRBD2; cdr3_aa: ASSQLGLAGVQETQY
j_call: TRBJ1-4; v_call: TRBV5-1; d_call: -; cdr3_aa: ASSPRTSGAFDEKLF
j_call: TRBJ2-5; v_call: TRBV7-2; d_call: -; cdr3_aa: ASSTASNPETQY
j_call: TRBJ1-5; v_call: TRBV20-1; d_call: -; cdr3_aa: SAIIQPQH
j_call: TRBJ2-3; v_call: TRBV9; d_call: -; cdr3_aa: ASSSAGGLVRTDTQY
j_call: TRBJ2-3; v_call: TRBV6-9; d_call: TRBD2; cdr3_aa: ASSYRRTSGRAGTDTQY